This T cell receptor (beta chain) was recovered during a study of cytomegalovirus exposure and HLA in healthy donors. Study in general: An early data release held 75 million to 100 million unique TCRs from HLA-typed donors. Findings and limits, study-wide: It is likely that the observed cluster of highly shared sequence variants was a sequencing artifact.

Looked up from germline, CDR1 is MGHDK and CDR2 is SYGVNS. J was trimmed by 5 bases and V by 4 bases; bases with no gene match: 9. The CDR3 is 15 residues long. The PCR contained 60 Vbeta and 13 Jbeta primers. Data came from immunoSEQ multiplex PCR; TCRdb stores just in-frame clones and leaves some out. In total, the table holds approximately 100,000 clones. Worth noting for this clone: What it recognizes is unknown.

This TCR derives from a man aged 35 to 55 in good health and CMV-seronegative. The chain links TRBV25-1 to TRBJ2-5; TRBD1 agrees at 8 bases. Sequencing input: PBMCs. CDR3 loop: CASSGQGARWETQYF. In DNA, the CDR3 is TGTGCCAGCAGTGGCCAGGGGGCCCGCTGGGAGACCCAGTACTTC.